These 24 T cell receptor beta chains were sequenced from one sample in a study of neoadjuvant anti-PD-1 for oral cavity cancer. Only in-frame clones appear in the TCRdb table, and some are missing; sequencing was by immunoSEQ multiplex PCR. The table shows about 14,000 clones, with 70% to 75% occurring only once. Described time point: after neoadjuvant nivolumab, at surgical resection. Sequences were derived from PBMCs, sampled after nivolumab (anti-PD-1) treatment. These receptors were collected from a person between 35 and 79 years old with oral cavity squamous cell carcinoma.

In nucleotides, the CDR3 is TGTGCCAGCAGCGTAGGGTCGAACTCGAACACTGAAGCTTTCTTT. It is translated as CASSVGSNSNTEAFF. The V and J genes are TRBV9 and TRBJ1-1; no clear D. The germline V and J ends were trimmed by 0 bases and 1 base, with 10 bases remaining between them. The CDR3 loop spans 15 amino acids. CDR1 SGDLS and CDR2 YYNGEE come from the germline V gene.

This clone was detected once. The chain is built from TRBV30 and TRBJ1-4; 7 bases fit TRBD1. The CDR3 is made up of 15 amino acids. Per the germline V gene, CDR1 is GTSNPN and CDR2 is SVGIG (reference sequence). V was pared by 2 bases and J by 5 bases, with 8 bases of the junction left unmatched. CDR3 loop: CAWSLRRDRNEKLFF. The CDR3 DNA reads TGTGCCTGGAGTCTCCGCCGGGACAGAAATGAAAAACTGTTTTTT.

This chain connects TRBV6-5 to TRBJ2-7, with D perhaps matching TRBD1 (8 bases). The CDR3 has 12 amino acids. V lost 10 bases and J lost 6, with 16 bases in between. Germline loops: CDR1 MNHEY, CDR2 SVGAGI. CDR3 loop: CATQGGRSEQYF. CDR3 DNA sequence: TGTGCCACACAGGGGGGGAGAAGCGAGCAGTACTTC.

This clone was detected a few times. The V gene is TRBV2, the J gene TRBJ1-5; TRBD1 might be the D (6 bases). Germline V gene data show CDR1 as SNHLY and CDR2 as FYNNEI. The CDR3 runs 14 residues. V was cut by 4 bases and J by 5 bases, with 12 bases left in between. For the CDR3, the DNA is TGTGCCAGCAGTGCGCAACAGGGAGATCAGCCCCAGCATTTT. Its protein product is CASSAQQGDQPQHF.

The rearrangement uses TRBV6-1 and TRBJ1-2; 7 bases align to TRBD1. J lost 8 bases, V lost 1 base, and 10 bases had no gene match. This CDR3 is built from 15 residues. The germline V gene has CDR1 MNHNS and CDR2 SASEGT. The CDR3: CASSEVWTGPLGYTF. In DNA, the CDR3 is TGTGCCAGCAGTGAAGTGTGGACAGGTCCTTTAGGCTACACCTTC.

As DNA, the CDR3 is TGTGCCATCAGTGACAGGCTAGCGGGAGCATACAATGAGCAGTTCTTC. Protein: CAISDRLAGAYNEQFF. V is TRBV10-3 and J is TRBJ2-1, with TRBD2 identical over 10 bases. The ends lost 3 bases at V and 4 bases at J; junction bases unmatched: 6. CDR3 length equals 16 residues. Germline V gene data show CDR1 as ENHRY and CDR2 as SYGVKD.

The chain couples TRBV6-5 to TRBJ1-5, with 9 bases that match TRBD1. Germline trimming cut 7 bases from V and 4 bases from J; bases unmatched to any gene: 8. The CDR3 length is 15 residues. Looked up from germline, CDR1 is MNHEY and CDR2 is SVGAGI. CDR3 sequence: CASKAGTGQNQPQHF. The CDR3 bases are TGTGCCAGCAAGGCCGGGACAGGGCAAAATCAGCCCCAGCATTTT.

This clone was recorded a few times. This chain uses TRBV2 with TRBJ2-7; D is unresolved. V gave up 2 bases and J gave up 2 bases, with 13 bases separating them. Germline values: CDR1 SNHLY, CDR2 FYNNEI. The length of the CDR3 is 15 residues. The CDR3 DNA sequence: TGTGCCAGCAGTGAAAGGGCGACGGTGACCTACGAGCAGTACTTC. It translates to CASSERATVTYEQYF.

This clone was picked up one time. The rearrangement links TRBV6-4 to TRBJ2-7; 11 bases line up with TRBD2. From germline, CDR1 is MRHNA and CDR2 SNTAGT. The CDR3 is 14 residues long. J was trimmed by 5 bases and V by 5 bases; bases with no gene match: 5. The CDR3 nucleotides are TGTGCCAGCAGTTTAGCGGGAGGGCCGGACGAGCAGTACTTC. This encodes CASSLAGGPDEQYF.

V is TRBV14 and J is TRBJ1-4; D perhaps matches TRBD1 (6 bases). CDR3 length: 15 residues. CDR1 SGHDN and CDR2 FVKESK come from the germline V gene. V gave up 1 base and J gave up 10 bases, with 16 bases separating them. The DNA of the CDR3 is TGTGCCAGCAGCCAAGGGCTCTCGACAGGAGGAAAACTGTTTTTT. The encoded protein is CASSQGLSTGGKLFF.

This chain joins TRBV5-1 and TRBJ1-1, with 8 bases fitting TRBD1. After removal of 4 bases from V and 5 bases from J, the junction contained 10 bases not matched to a gene. The CDR3 length is 15 residues. Looked up from germline, CDR1 is SGHRS and CDR2 is YFSETQ. CDR3 DNA: TGCGCCAGCAGCGTAGACAGGGGTGTAGGGACTGAAGCTTTCTTT. The encoded protein is CASSVDRGVGTEAFF.

This chain uses TRBV27 with TRBJ1-5; TRBD1 matches 8 bases. J gave up 5 bases and V 1 base, and 4 bases lay outside the gene matches. Germline CDR1 is MNHEY and CDR2 is SMNVEV (reference sequence). The CDR3 covers 15 residues. The CDR3 nucleotides are TGTGCCAGCAGTTTATTCAGGGGGCGGGATCAGCCCCAGCATTTT. Its protein product is CASSLFRGRDQPQHF.

CDR3 amino acids: CSFSGTSTDTQYF. CDR3 coding DNA: TGCAGCTTTAGCGGGACTAGCACAGATACGCAGTATTTT. The rearrangement links TRBV29-1 to TRBJ2-3; 8 bases map to TRBD2. The CDR3 is 13 amino acids. V dropped 8 bases and J dropped 0; count of bases not matched to a gene: 4. Germline loops: CDR1 SQVTM, CDR2 ANQGSEA.

This sequence joins TRBV19 and TRBJ1-3, with no clear D. Looked up from germline, CDR1 is LNHDA and CDR2 is SQIVND (reference sequence). Trimming shortened V by 6 bases and J by 2 bases, and 17 bases separated the two germline ends. The CDR3 contains 16 residues. The CDR3 is CASSTGRPPTGNTIYF. The CDR3 bases are TGTGCCAGTAGCACTGGACGGCCACCAACTGGAAACACCATATATTTT.

This clone was seen a handful of times. This chain links TRBV9 with TRBJ2-1; either TRBD1 or TRBD2 may fit D (5 bases each). Germline assignment: CDR1 SGDLS and CDR2 YYNGEE. V was pared by 1 base and J by 8 bases, with 10 bases between. The CDR3 consists of 13 residues. The CDR3 sequence is CASSVRGVDEQFF. The DNA for the CDR3 is TGTGCCAGCAGCGTAAGAGGGGTCGATGAGCAGTTCTTC.

In this sample, this clone turned up once. This sequence joins TRBV2 and TRBJ2-1, with 12 bases identical to TRBD2. Trimming removed 8 bases from V and 8 bases from J; junction bases left unmatched: 10. The CDR3 extends over 15 amino acids. Germline loops: CDR1 SNHLY, CDR2 FYNNEI. The DNA of the CDR3 is TGTGCCAGCGTGGATCTAGCGGGAGGGGTATATGAGCAGTTCTTC. Translated, it gives CASVDLAGGVYEQFF.

The sample holds one count of this clone. The chain recombines TRBV2 with TRBJ2-5; 14 bases fit TRBD2. This CDR3 spans 15 amino acids. The V gene's germline CDR1 is SNHLY and CDR2 FYNNEI. V was pared by 6 bases and J by 5 bases, with 5 bases of the junction left unmatched. CDR3 sequence: CASRRLAGGSETQYF. The CDR3, as DNA: TGTGCCAGCAGACGACTAGCGGGAGGGTCGGAGACCCAGTACTTC.

The chain carries TRBV15 and TRBJ2-7; possible D gene TRBD2, 6 bases. The V end was cut by 0 bases, the J end by 4 bases, with 7 bases between. The CDR3 length is 13 residues. In germline, CDR1 is LNHNV, CDR2 YYDKDF (reference sequence). The CDR3 DNA follows: TGTGCCACCAGCAGAGAGGGGGGTTACGAGCAGTACTTC. Translation: CATSREGGYEQYF.

The chain carries TRBV25-1 and TRBJ1-4; 7 bases are shared with TRBD1. The ends lost 3 bases at V and 7 bases at J; junction bases unmatched: 5. CDR1 MGHDK and CDR2 SYGVNS come from the germline V gene. CDR3 length equals 14 residues. This CDR3 reads CASSDGRGGEKLFF. The CDR3 DNA follows: TGTGCCAGCAGTGACGGCAGGGGGGGTGAAAAACTGTTTTTT.

The rearrangement joins TRBV28 to TRBJ2-5; unclear D gene. Germline V gene data show CDR1 as MDHEN and CDR2 as SYDVKM. CDR3 length: 17 residues. V was pared by 7 bases and J by 2 bases, with 23 bases between. Here the CDR3 DNA reads TGTGCCAGCAACACCAAAGCCCCCACAGCACTACAAGAGACCCAGTACTTC. It specifies CASNTKAPTALQETQYF.

The J gene is TRBJ2-7, the V gene TRBV4-1, with D maybe TRBD2 (6 bases). This CDR3 comprises 16 residues. V was shortened by 1 base and J by 2 bases, with 15 bases between the two germline ends. The germline CDR1 and CDR2 sequences are MGHRA and YSYEKL. The CDR3 DNA reads as TGCGCCAGCAGCCAAGCAAGGGGAGGTCAGCCCTACGAGCAGTACTTC. Translating gives CASSQARGGQPYEQYF.

V usage is TRBV20-1 and J usage is TRBJ2-5, with 7 bases that match TRBD1. The CDR3 runs to 11 residues. From germline, CDR1 is DFQATT and CDR2 SNEGSKA (reference sequence). In DNA, the CDR3 is TGCAGCACAGGGGTTGTGGAGACCCAGTACTTC. Its protein product is CSTGVVETQYF.

The CDR3 bases are TGTGCCAGCAGCTTAGGCAGGGAGCAGTACTTC. This gives the protein CASSLGREQYF. This rearrangement joins TRBV5-6 to TRBJ2-7, with D unclear. The V end was cut by 2 bases, the J end by 7 bases, with 7 bases between. The length of the CDR3 is 11 residues. The germline CDR1 and CDR2 sequences are SGHDT and YYEEEE.

V and J are TRBV4-1 and TRBJ2-5, with D unresolved. The CDR3 length is 13 residues. The germline V gene encodes CDR1 MGHRA and CDR2 YSYEKL. Trimming left V 1 base short and J 1 base short, with 4 bases between. In nucleotides, the CDR3 is TGCGCCAGCAGCCAAGGGATCCAAGAGACCCAGTACTTC. It specifies CASSQGIQETQYF.